These 24 T cell receptor beta chains share one sample of origin, sequenced in a study of blood T cell repertoires in COVID-19. The assay was immunoSEQ multiplex PCR, and TCRdb's table has in-frame clones only and misses some. Altogether about 280,000 clones are present, 70% to 90% being singletons, with the ten largest covering approximately 5.7%. What was sequenced was PBMCs or T cells enriched from blood (not recorded which). The receptors come from a middle-aged woman who had recovered from COVID-19.

As for this clone: Sequence at one end of the junction differs from germline and may be a read error. The V gene is TRBV10-1, the J gene TRBJ2-1, with TRBD2 identical over 16 bases. Per germline, CDR1 WNHNN and CDR2 SYGVQD (reference sequence). CDR3 length: 13 amino acids. The CDR3 here is CASQGLAGGLGIF. CDR3 in DNA: TGCGCCAGCCAGGGACTAGCGGGAGGGCTGGGGATCTTC.

This clone has just one count. The CDR3 spells CASSLRSAGTGDEQYF. The CDR3 DNA reads TGTGCCAGCAGTTTACGGTCGGCAGGGACAGGCGACGAGCAGTACTTC. The chain uses TRBV28 and TRBJ2-7, with TRBD1 matching 8 bases. The J segment lost 5 bases and the V segment lost 2 bases, leaving 11 bases of the junction unmatched. The V gene's germline CDR1 is MDHEN and CDR2 SYDVKM. The CDR3 loop spans 16 amino acids.

The V call is TRBV27, the J call TRBJ2-3; D is unresolved. The CDR3 is 13 amino acids. The germline CDR1 and CDR2 sequences are MNHEY and SMNVEV (reference sequence). The V gene lost 5 bases and the J gene lost 2 bases, with 8 bases spanning the gap. The CDR3 DNA sequence: TGTGCCAGCAGTCCCCAGAACACAGATACGCAGTATTTT. It codes for CASSPQNTDTQYF.

This clone was detected a few times. The J gene is TRBJ2-1, the V gene TRBV13; D gene ambiguous. Trimming pared 0 bases from V and 13 bases from J, leaving 16 bases between. Germline CDR1 and CDR2: PRHDT and FYEKMQ (reference sequence). The CDR3 totals 14 residues. CDR3 coding DNA: TGTGCCAGCAGCTTAGGCTCCGGCGGTATATCCCAGTTCTTC. It yields the protein CASSLGSGGISQFF.

The rearrangement joins TRBV2 to TRBJ2-4; 8 bases align to TRBD1. Germline V gives CDR1 SNHLY, CDR2 FYNNEI. The CDR3 runs 13 residues. The V and J ends lost 6 bases and 8 bases, in that order; junction bases with no gene match: 6. The CDR3 sequence is CASSDGQGDIQYF. CDR3 bases: TGTGCCAGCAGCGATGGACAGGGAGACATTCAGTACTTC. Based on the CDR3 plus reference TRBV2 and TRBJ2-4, the full variable domain is EPEVTQTPSHQVTQMGQEVILRCVPISNHLYFYWYRQILGQKVEFLVSFYNNEISEKSEIFDDQFSVERPDGSNFTLKIRSTKLEDSAMYFCASSDGQGDIQYFGAGTRLSVL.

The chain couples TRBV7-2 to TRBJ2-5, with D maybe TRBD2 (5 bases). V lost 1 base and J lost 0, with 9 bases in between. CDR3 length: 15 residues. Looked up from germline, CDR1 is SGHTA and CDR2 is FQGNSA. The DNA of the CDR3 is TGTGCCAGCAGCTTAGGAGGGTGGTACCAAGAGACCCAGTACTTC. It encodes CASSLGGWYQETQYF.

The chain links TRBV7-2 to TRBJ2-3; unclear D gene. The CDR3 has 13 residues. Deletions cut 5 bases from V and 4 bases from J, with 10 bases between. CDR1 is SGHTA, CDR2 FQGNSA, per germline. CDR3 nucleotide sequence: TGTGCCAGCAGCAAAAGAGAGGCAGATACGCAGTATTTT. Protein sequence: CASSKREADTQYF. The entire variable domain, with the rest obtained from reference TRBV7-2 and TRBJ2-3, is as follows: GAGVSQSPSNKVTEKGKDVELRCDPISGHTALYWYRQSLGQGLEFLIYFQGNSAPDKSGLPSDRFSAERTGGSVSTLTIQRTQQEDSAVYLCASSKREADTQYFGPGTRLTVL.

There are a few counts of this clone. The V call is TRBV5-4, the J call TRBJ2-2; D possibly corresponds to TRBD1 (6 bases). V was cut by 4 bases and J by 4 bases, with 17 bases left in between. There are 16 residues in the CDR3. CDR1 is SGHNT and CDR2 is YYREEE in the germline V gene (reference sequence). CDR3 nucleotide sequence: TGTGCCAGCAGCCCAAGAAGACAGGCGAGCACCGGGGAGCTGTTTTTT. This sequence encodes CASSPRRQASTGELFF.

In DNA form, the CDR3 reads TGTGCCAGCAGCCGACAGGGGCGGGCAGATACGCAGTATTTT. This sequence encodes CASSRQGRADTQYF. The chain uses TRBV27 and TRBJ2-3; 8 bases map to TRBD1. Unmatched junction bases numbered 6, after V lost 6 bases and J lost 4 bases. The germline gives CDR1 MNHEY, CDR2 SMNVEV (reference sequence). This CDR3 has 14 residues.

The J gene is TRBJ1-2, the V gene TRBV28; D remains ambiguous. Germline loops: CDR1 MDHEN, CDR2 SYDVKM. V was pared by 2 bases and J by 6 bases, with 7 bases between. The length of the CDR3 is 12 residues. DNA of the CDR3: TGTGCCAGCAGTTTAGAGGGCCATGGCTACACCTTC. Translation: CASSLEGHGYTF.

This rearrangement joins TRBV2 to TRBJ2-5; a weak D match, TRBD2 (6 bases). The CDR3 length is 14 residues. The germline V gene encodes CDR1 SNHLY and CDR2 FYNNEI. Trimming removed 1 base at V and 5 bases at J, with 11 bases between. The CDR3 nucleotides are TGTGCCAGCAGTGAAGGCGGGGTGCGGGAGACCCAGTACTTC. Amino acids: CASSEGGVRETQYF.

The chain uses TRBV18 and TRBJ2-5; no clear D gene. V dropped 0 bases and J dropped 4 bases, with 15 bases sitting between them. In germline, CDR1 is KGHSH, CDR2 LQKENI. The CDR3 extends over 16 amino acids. CDR3 nucleotides: TGTGCCAGCTCACCACCCGCAACAATCTTTCCAGAGACCCAGTACTTC. Its protein product is CASSPPATIFPETQYF.

The CDR3 here is CASSWAQGTDTQYF. In DNA, the CDR3 is TGTGCCAGCAGCTGGGCCCAGGGGACAGATACGCAGTATTTT. The chain couples TRBV7-2 to TRBJ2-3, with a possible D match to TRBD1 (6 bases). This CDR3 has 14 residues. The ends were cut back, 4 bases at V and 3 bases at J, with 11 bases in the middle. Looked up from germline, CDR1 is SGHTA and CDR2 is FQGNSA.

This chain joins TRBV27 and TRBJ2-3; 9 nucleotides align to TRBD2. This CDR3 has 17 residues. Germline loops: CDR1 MNHEY, CDR2 SMNVEV (reference sequence). V lost 3 bases to trimming and J lost 6 bases; unmatched junction nucleotides: 13. In nucleotides, the CDR3 is TGTGCCAGCAGTTTCCACCGGACTAGCGTGAAATCGGATACGCAGTATTTT. It specifies CASSFHRTSVKSDTQYF.

V usage is TRBV30 and J usage is TRBJ1-2, with D perhaps TRBD1 (6 bases). The CDR3 runs to 11 residues. The germline CDR1 and CDR2 sequences are GTSNPN and SVGIG (reference sequence). Trimming removed 8 bases from V and 5 bases from J, with 12 bases in between. CDR3 in amino acids: CALEGGYGYTF. The CDR3 coding sequence is TGTGCCCTCGAGGGGGGGTATGGCTACACCTTC.

The chain has TRBV2 and TRBJ1-1; D unclear. The CDR3 has 17 residues. Germline-derived CDR1 and CDR2 are SNHLY and FYNNEI. Trimming took off 3 bases at V and 1 base at J, with 18 bases between the two ends. The CDR3 protein is CASSEKYHAEGNTEAFF. The CDR3, as DNA: TGTGCCAGCAGTGAGAAGTACCATGCGGAGGGGAACACTGAAGCTTTCTTT.

The chain carries TRBV7-9 and TRBJ1-4; D gene uncertain. The CDR3 has 15 amino acids. Trimming shortened V by 4 bases and J by 0 bases, and 9 bases separated the two germline ends. Germline V CDR1 and CDR2: SEHNR, FQNEAQ (reference sequence). DNA of the CDR3: TGTGCCAGCAGCTATATAGGAGCAACTAATGAAAAACTGTTTTTT. It specifies CASSYIGATNEKLFF.

The J gene is TRBJ2-7, the V gene TRBV7-3; D is perhaps TRBD1 (9 bases). This CDR3 has 16 amino acids. V lost 5 bases, J lost 3 bases, and 20 bases lay in between. CDR1 and CDR2 (germline): SGHTA, FQGTGA. The CDR3 sequence is CASSPAGGQGVYEQYF. Here the CDR3 DNA reads TGTGCCAGCAGCCCGGCGGGGGGACAGGGAGTCTACGAGCAGTACTTC.

The chain is built from TRBV7-6 and TRBJ2-6, with D uncertain. The CDR3 contains 15 residues. V was shortened by 1 base and J by 2 bases, with 6 bases between the two germline ends. Germline V gene lookup returns CDR1 SGHVS and CDR2 FNYEAQ. CDR3 sequence: CASSLGGTGANVLTF. The CDR3 nucleotides are TGTGCCAGCAGCTTAGGAGGAACTGGGGCCAACGTCCTGACTTTC.

The chain links TRBV5-1 to TRBJ1-1; 7 bases are a match to TRBD1. The V gene end was trimmed by 4 bases and the J gene end by 8 bases; junction bases not matched to a gene: 5. Germline V gene lookup returns CDR1 SGHRS and CDR2 YFSETQ. CDR3 size: 12 residues. CDR3 coding DNA: TGCGCCAGCAGCCCGGACAGGCGGGAAGCTTTCTTT. Translation: CASSPDRREAFF.

The chain recombines TRBV2 with TRBJ2-2; D is undetermined. V was clipped by 5 bases and J by 9 bases, with 7 bases between them. The CDR3 totals 11 residues. The germline CDR1 and CDR2 sequences are SNHLY and FYNNEI. DNA for the CDR3: TGTGCCAGCAGTCTAGTTCGGGAGCTGTTTTTT. This codes for CASSLVRELFF.

The chain uses TRBV11-2 and TRBJ1-1, with 7 positions matching TRBD1. The CDR3 length is 15 residues. CDR1 and CDR2 (germline): SGHAT, FQNNGV. Trimming took 4 bases from V and 10 from J; bases not matched to a gene: 15. The CDR3 region has the DNA TGTGCCAGCAGCTCCCAGGACAGGCTCAATTTTGGAGCTTTCTTT. Protein sequence: CASSSQDRLNFGAFF. Full variable domain (remainder filled in from reference TRBV11-2 and TRBJ1-1): EAGVAQSPRYKIIEKRQSVAFWCNPISGHATLYWYQQILGQGPKLLIQFQNNGVVDDSQLPKDRFSAERLKGVDSTLKIQPAKLEDSAVYLCASSSQDRLNFGAFFGQGTRLTVV.

This clone was recorded once. Other DNA sequences in this specimen translate into the identical CDR3. This chain links TRBV7-2 with TRBJ2-5; possibly TRBD1 for D (5 bases). The CDR3 length is 14 residues. CDR1 and CDR2 (germline): SGHTA, FQGNSA. Between the trimmed V and J ends, which lost 0 bases and 4 bases, there was a span of 9 bases. The CDR3 sequence: CASSLAGQGETQYF. CDR3 DNA sequence: TGTGCCAGCAGCTTAGCCGGGCAGGGAGAGACCCAGTACTTC.

This sequence joins TRBV19 and TRBJ2-5; 7 bases line up with TRBD2. The junction had 5 bases not matched to a gene; V was cut back by 5 bases and J by 5 bases. CDR3 length equals 13 residues. Germline loops: CDR1 LNHDA, CDR2 SQIVND (reference sequence). CDR3 in amino acids: CASSPLSGETQYF. The DNA for the CDR3 is TGTGCCAGTAGTCCCCTTAGCGGGGAGACCCAGTACTTC.